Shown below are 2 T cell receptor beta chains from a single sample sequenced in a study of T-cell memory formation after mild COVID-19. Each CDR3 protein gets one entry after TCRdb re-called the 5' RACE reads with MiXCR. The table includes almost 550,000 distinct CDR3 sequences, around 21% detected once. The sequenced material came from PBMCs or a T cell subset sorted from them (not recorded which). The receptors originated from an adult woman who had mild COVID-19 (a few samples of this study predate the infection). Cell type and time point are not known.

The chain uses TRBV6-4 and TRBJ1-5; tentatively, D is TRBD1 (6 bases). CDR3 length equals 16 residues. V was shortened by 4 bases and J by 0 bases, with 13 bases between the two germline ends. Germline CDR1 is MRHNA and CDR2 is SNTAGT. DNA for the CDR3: TGTGCCAGCAGTGCGGGGGGGCCCGATAGCAATCAGCCCCAGCATTTT. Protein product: CASSAGGPDSNQPQHF.

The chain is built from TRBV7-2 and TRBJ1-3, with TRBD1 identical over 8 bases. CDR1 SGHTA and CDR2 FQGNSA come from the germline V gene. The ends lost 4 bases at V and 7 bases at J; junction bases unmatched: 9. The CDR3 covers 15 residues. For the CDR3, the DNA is TGTGCCAGCAGCTCCCGGGACAGGACGCTGAACACCATATATTTT. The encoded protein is CASSSRDRTLNTIYF.